One sample yielded the 9 T cell receptor beta chains listed below, sequenced in a study of human CD8 memory T cell subsets. UMI-labeled 5' RACE was used to make TCR beta libraries. TCRdb reprocessed the 5' RACE reads; each CDR3 protein has one entry and no DNA is given. The listing records 9,000 to 13,000 distinct CDR3 sequences. Sequences were obtained from CD8+ stem-like memory T cells (TSCM and TCM) sorted from PBMCs. Documented subset: stem-like memory CD8 T cells (TSTEM), CCR7+ PD-1- TIGIT-. These receptors were obtained from a human donor in good health.

CDR3 protein: CASTTASGDTGELFF. V is TRBV4-2 and J is TRBJ2-2; TCRdb designates TRBD2, a call that cannot be tested without DNA. Germline V gene data show CDR1 as LGHNA and CDR2 as YNFKEQ. The CDR3 totals 15 residues.

The chain uses TRBV7-6 and TRBJ2-1; TCRdb names TRBD2, which stays unverified in the absence of DNA. The CDR3 spans 13 residues. Germline-derived CDR1 and CDR2 are SGHVS and FNYEAQ. This CDR3 reads CASSPPAYNEQFF.

The J gene is TRBJ2-7, the V gene TRBV14; TCRdb lists TRBD2, though no DNA is available to test this call. The germline gives CDR1 SGHDN, CDR2 FVKESK. CDR3 length: 15 residues. This CDR3 is CASSQDRLAGNEQYF.

Measured by frequency, this clonotype is medium-sized (0.01 to 0.1%). This chain connects TRBV28 to TRBJ1-2; there is no DNA to check the TCRdb D call of TRBD1. This CDR3 contains 13 residues. In germline, CDR1 is MDHEN, CDR2 SYDVKM. CDR3 region: CASSLAGRTGYTF.

The chain joins TRBV27 to TRBJ2-7; TCRdb's D call of TRBD2 is untestable without DNA. In germline, CDR1 is MNHEY, CDR2 SMNVEV (reference sequence). This CDR3 has 16 residues. CDR3 region: CASSLWGPGPDYEQYF.

The chain is built from TRBV7-9 and TRBJ2-2; TCRdb gives TRBD1 as the D gene, but with no DNA this cannot be confirmed. Germline CDR1 SEHNR, CDR2 FQNEAQ (reference sequence). There are 17 residues in the CDR3. CDR3: CASSAPQTSRSTGELFF.

This clonotype is labeled medium-sized (0.01 to 0.1%) based on frequency. The V call is TRBV29-1, the J call TRBJ2-7. The CDR3 is 13 residues long. Germline loops: CDR1 SQVTM, CDR2 ANQGSEA. The CDR3 loop reads CSALDRASYEQYF.

Its frequency marks this clonotype as medium-sized. The CDR3 sequence: CSASEGLETQYF. The chain is built from TRBV20-1 and TRBJ2-5. From germline, CDR1 is DFQATT and CDR2 SNEGSKA (reference sequence). This CDR3 contains 12 residues.

The V and J genes are TRBV29-1 and TRBJ2-7; no DNA is available, so the TRBD1 call from TCRdb remains unchecked. The CDR3 is 13 residues long. Germline CDR1 SQVTM, CDR2 ANQGSEA. CDR3 protein: CSVGQGALNEQYF.